This TCR beta chain was sequenced for a study of OX40 agonist ivuxolimab in advanced cancers. For the study in its entirety: Ivuxolimab, which targeted the costimulatory receptor OX40 (CD134), was an agonistic, fully human IgG2 monoclonal antibody. Intravenous ivuxolimab was administered to patients every 2 weeks at six dose levels: 0.01, 0.1, 0.3, 1.5, 3 and 10 mg/kg. Of the roughly 52 patients in dose escalation, about 19 had hepatocellular carcinoma, some 15 had melanoma, 9 had renal cell carcinoma and 9 had head and neck cancer. In the dose-escalation cohort, around four fifths of patients were male, and the mean age was approximately 60 years with a range of roughly 20 to 79. Prior anti-PD-1, anti-PD-L1 or anti-CTLA-4 therapy was permitted, and checkpoint inhibitors had been received by around 40% of dose-escalation patients. Partial responses occurred in three dose-escalation patients, of whom one had hepatocellular carcinoma and two had cutaneous melanoma. The purpose of peripheral TCRbeta sequencing was to test whether ivuxolimab changed TCR sequence diversity and led to clonal T-cell expansion. The paper reports the monotherapy dose-escalation portion (N of about 54 patients) of the phase I ivuxolimab trial. Broader findings and caveats from the paper: Clonal expansion of both CD4+ and CD8+ blood T cells was observed from baseline to week 6 at doses 0.1 to 3.0 mg/kg. On average, CD8+ T cells showed more expanded clones than CD4+ T cells after ivuxolimab. Low levels of normalized T-cell clonal expansion were also shown by some nonresponding patients. Which antigens the clonally expanded peripheral T cells were specific for was not determined. In the 0.1-3.0 mg/kg groups, partial responders were among the patients with the lowest normalized peripheral clonal expansion, particularly in CD8+ T cells.

This clone was recorded only once. Which antigen it targets is not known. No base quality information exists; no much larger clone differs at one position. The trial excluded patients who had a history of autoimmune disease or who were on systemic immunosuppression. Peripheral blood for TCR sequencing was collected from all dose cohorts at baseline, on cycle 4 day 1, and on cycle 7 day 1. Samples were obtained from an open-label, multicenter, first-in-human phase I dose-escalation trial of ivuxolimab. The trial enrolled adults with locally advanced or metastatic head and neck squamous cell, hepatocellular, melanoma or renal cell carcinoma. Before TCR sequencing, CD4+ T cells and CD8+ T cells from peripheral blood were sorted into separate populations. To sequence the TCRbeta CDR3 region, genomic DNA was isolated from the sorted cells. TCRbeta CDR3 regions were sequenced using the immunoSEQ Assay. As stored in TCRdb, this immuneACCESS dataset retains in-frame rearrangements with V and J assigned. A fraction of the clones does not appear; measured against another copy, unresolved V genes explain less than half of the discrepancy, and the remainder lacks a known reason. A total of around 67,000 clones appear in this sample, under 90% of them only once. Together, the top ten hold around 2.3% of the sample.

The sequence derives from an adult with an advanced solid tumor such as melanoma, head and neck, liver or kidney cancer. The specimen comprised CD4+ or CD8+ T cells sorted from blood, sampled in a trial of the OX40 agonist ivuxolimab.

The DNA sequence reads TGTGCCAGCAGTTTTACTAGCGGGCCGACCTACGAGCAGTACTTC. Protein translation: CASSFTSGPTYEQYF. The rearranged segments are TRBV28 and TRBJ2-7; 9 central bases correspond to TRBD2. In the germline V gene, CDR1 corresponds to MDHEN and CDR2 to SYDVKM. Trimmed from V: 3 bases; trimmed from J: 2 bases; junction bases lacking a gene match: 5. There are 15 amino acids in the CDR3, from cysteine to phenylalanine inclusive. Only the CDR3 DNA stays, 45 bases, in frame from base 1.